The clone carrying this T cell receptor (beta chain) has more than one count but fewer than ten. Its antigen is as yet unknown. The data originate from a study of post-analysis software for immune sequencing data. Study-level background: Relapsing-remitting, secondary progressive and progressive-relapsing courses of multiple sclerosis were included. Overall study results and limits: Comparison of patients with controls showed roughly five TRBV segments more frequent in patients, TRBV5-6, TRBV5-1 and TRBV20-1 among them. Controls showed significantly higher normalized Chao1 diversity than did multiple sclerosis patients.

Unique molecular identifiers featured in each of the TCR beta cDNA libraries. Input populations of about 0.9 to 10 million T cells gave rise to approximately 480,000 cDNA molecules. Each CDR3 protein gets one entry after TCRdb re-called the PCR reads with MiXCR. Here the sample spans about 400,000 distinct CDR3 sequences, roughly 36% being singletons. J gave up 4 bases and V 5 bases, and 10 bases lay outside the gene matches. Germline V gene data show CDR1 as DFQATT and CDR2 as SNEGSKA (reference sequence). The CDR3 loop spans 15 amino acids. The chain links TRBV20-1 to TRBJ2-5; 10 bases line up with TRBD2. This receptor was taken from a girl aged 10-17 years with multiple sclerosis. The sample comprised blood. CDR3 loop: CSAWGPAGGRETQYF. The CDR3 DNA follows: TGCAGTGCTTGGGGGCCAGCGGGGGGGCGAGAGACCCAGTACTTC.